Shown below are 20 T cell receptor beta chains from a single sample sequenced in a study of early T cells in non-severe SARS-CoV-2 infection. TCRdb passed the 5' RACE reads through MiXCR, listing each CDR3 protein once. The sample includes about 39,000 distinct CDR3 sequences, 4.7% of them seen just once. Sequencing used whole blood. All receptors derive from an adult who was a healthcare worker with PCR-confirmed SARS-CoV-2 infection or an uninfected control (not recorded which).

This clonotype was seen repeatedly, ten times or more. The CDR3 is CASSPPGPYNEQFF. The CDR3 region has the DNA TGTGCCAGCAGCCCTCCGGGACCCTACAATGAGCAGTTCTTC. The chain employs TRBV7-6 and TRBJ2-1; D is perhaps TRBD1 or TRBD2 (5 bases each). This CDR3 comprises 14 residues. The V end was cut by 5 bases, the J end by 2 bases, with 10 bases between. Germline values: CDR1 SGHVS, CDR2 FNYEAQ.

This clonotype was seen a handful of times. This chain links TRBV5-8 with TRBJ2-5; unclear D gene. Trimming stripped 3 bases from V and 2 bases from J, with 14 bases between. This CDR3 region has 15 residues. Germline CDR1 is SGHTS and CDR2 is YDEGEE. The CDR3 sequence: CASSSGPEQQETQYF. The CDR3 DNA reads TGTGCCAGCAGCTCAGGACCAGAACAACAAGAGACCCAGTACTTC. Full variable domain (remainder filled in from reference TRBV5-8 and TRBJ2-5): EAGVTQSPTHLIKTRGQQATLRCSPISGHTSVYWYQQALGLGLQFLLWYDEGEERNRGNFPPRFSGRQFPNYSSELNVNALELEDSALYLCASSSGPEQQETQYFGPGTRLLVL.

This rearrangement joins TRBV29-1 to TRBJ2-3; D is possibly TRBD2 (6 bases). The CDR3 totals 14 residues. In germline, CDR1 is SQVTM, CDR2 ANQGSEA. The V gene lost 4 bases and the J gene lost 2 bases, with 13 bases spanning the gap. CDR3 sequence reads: CSVGRDSTTDTQYF. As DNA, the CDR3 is TGCAGCGTTGGCCGGGACTCCACCACAGATACGCAGTATTTT.

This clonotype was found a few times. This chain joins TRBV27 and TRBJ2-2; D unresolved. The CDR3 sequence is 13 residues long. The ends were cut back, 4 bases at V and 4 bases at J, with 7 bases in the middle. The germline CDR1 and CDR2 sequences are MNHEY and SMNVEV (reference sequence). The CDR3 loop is CASSYGPTGELFF. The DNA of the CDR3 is TGTGCCAGCAGTTACGGGCCCACCGGGGAGCTGTTTTTT.

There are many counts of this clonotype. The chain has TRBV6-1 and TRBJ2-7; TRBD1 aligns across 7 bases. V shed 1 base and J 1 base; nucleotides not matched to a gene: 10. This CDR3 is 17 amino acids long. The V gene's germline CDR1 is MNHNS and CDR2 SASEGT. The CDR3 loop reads CASSEEEYLTGSYEQYF. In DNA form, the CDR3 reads TGTGCCAGCAGTGAAGAGGAATACTTGACAGGGTCCTACGAGCAGTACTTC.

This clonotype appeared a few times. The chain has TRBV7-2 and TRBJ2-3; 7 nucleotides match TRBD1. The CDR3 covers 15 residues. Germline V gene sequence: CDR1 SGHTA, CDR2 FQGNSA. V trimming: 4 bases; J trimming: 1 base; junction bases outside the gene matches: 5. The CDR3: CASSYTGVRTDTQYF. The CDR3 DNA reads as TGTGCCAGCAGCTATACAGGGGTCCGCACAGATACGCAGTATTTT.

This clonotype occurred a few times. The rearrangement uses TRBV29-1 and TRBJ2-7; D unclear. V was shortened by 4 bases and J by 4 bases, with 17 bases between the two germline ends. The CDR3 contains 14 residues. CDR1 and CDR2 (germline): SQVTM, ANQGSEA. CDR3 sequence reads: CSVAPRKGSYEQYF. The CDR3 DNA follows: TGCAGCGTTGCCCCCCGAAAGGGAAGTTACGAGCAGTACTTC.

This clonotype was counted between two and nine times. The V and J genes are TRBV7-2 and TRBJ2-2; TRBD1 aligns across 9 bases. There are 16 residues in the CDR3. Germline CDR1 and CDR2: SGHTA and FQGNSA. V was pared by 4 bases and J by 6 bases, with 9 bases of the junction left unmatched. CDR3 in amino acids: CASSSYRGRMAGELFF. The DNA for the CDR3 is TGTGCCAGCAGCTCCTACAGGGGGCGTATGGCCGGGGAGCTGTTTTTT.

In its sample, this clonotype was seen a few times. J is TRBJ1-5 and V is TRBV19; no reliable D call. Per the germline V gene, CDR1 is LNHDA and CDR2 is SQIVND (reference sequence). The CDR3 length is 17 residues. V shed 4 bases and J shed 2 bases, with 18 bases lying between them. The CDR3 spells CASSRGPVEEGNQPQHF. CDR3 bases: TGTGCCAGTAGTAGAGGGCCCGTGGAGGAAGGCAATCAGCCCCAGCATTTT.

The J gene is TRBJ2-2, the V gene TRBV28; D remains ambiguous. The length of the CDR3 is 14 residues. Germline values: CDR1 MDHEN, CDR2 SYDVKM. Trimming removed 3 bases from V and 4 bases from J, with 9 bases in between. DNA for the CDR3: TGTGCCAGCAGTTTTACAGCCGCCACCGGGGAGCTGTTTTTT. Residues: CASSFTAATGELFF.

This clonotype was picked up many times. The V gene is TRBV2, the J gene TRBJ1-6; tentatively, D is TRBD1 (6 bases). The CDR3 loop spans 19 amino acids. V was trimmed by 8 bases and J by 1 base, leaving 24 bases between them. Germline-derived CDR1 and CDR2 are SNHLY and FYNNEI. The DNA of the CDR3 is TGTGCCAGCCAGGGGTTTTTGGACAACGATCTTTCCTATAATTCACCCCTCCACTTT. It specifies CASQGFLDNDLSYNSPLHF. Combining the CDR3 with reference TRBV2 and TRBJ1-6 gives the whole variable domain EPEVTQTPSHQVTQMGQEVILRCVPISNHLYFYWYRQILGQKVEFLVSFYNNEISEKSEIFDDQFSVERPDGSNFTLKIRSTKLEDSAMYFCASQGFLDNDLSYNSPLHFGNGTRLTVT.

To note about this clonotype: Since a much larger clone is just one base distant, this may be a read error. This CDR3 reads CTSSLGGGSYTGELFF. CDR3 sequence (DNA): TGTACCAGCAGCTTAGGAGGGGGCTCGTACACCGGGGAGCTGTTTTTT. The chain is built from TRBV7-6 and TRBJ2-2, with D possibly being TRBD1 (7 bases). This CDR3 has 16 residues. Germline CDR1 is SGHVS and CDR2 is FNYEAQ.

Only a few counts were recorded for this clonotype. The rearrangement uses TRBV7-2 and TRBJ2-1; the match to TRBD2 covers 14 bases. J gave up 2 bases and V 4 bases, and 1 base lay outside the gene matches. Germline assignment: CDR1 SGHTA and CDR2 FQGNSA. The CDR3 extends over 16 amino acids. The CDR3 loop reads CASSSGLAGAYNEQFF. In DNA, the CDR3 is TGTGCCAGCAGCTCGGGACTAGCGGGAGCCTACAATGAGCAGTTCTTC.

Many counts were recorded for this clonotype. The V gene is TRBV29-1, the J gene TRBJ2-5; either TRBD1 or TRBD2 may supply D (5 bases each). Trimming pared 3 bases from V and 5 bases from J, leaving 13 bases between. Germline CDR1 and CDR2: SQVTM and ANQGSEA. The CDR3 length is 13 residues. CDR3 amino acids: CSVDNWGSETQYF. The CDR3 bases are TGCAGCGTTGATAATTGGGGGTCCGAGACCCAGTACTTC.

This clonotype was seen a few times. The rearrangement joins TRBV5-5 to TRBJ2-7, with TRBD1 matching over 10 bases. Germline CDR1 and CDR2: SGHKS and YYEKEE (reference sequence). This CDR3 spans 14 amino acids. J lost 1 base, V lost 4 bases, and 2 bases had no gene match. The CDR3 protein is CASSGDRGSYEQYF. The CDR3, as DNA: TGTGCCAGCAGCGGGGACAGGGGATCCTACGAGCAGTACTTC.

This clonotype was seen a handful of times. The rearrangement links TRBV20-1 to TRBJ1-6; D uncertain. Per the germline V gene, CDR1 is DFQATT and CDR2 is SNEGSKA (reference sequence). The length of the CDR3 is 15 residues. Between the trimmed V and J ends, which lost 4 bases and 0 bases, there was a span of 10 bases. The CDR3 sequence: CSAIMGSSYNSPLHF. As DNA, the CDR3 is TGCAGTGCTATTATGGGGAGCTCCTATAATTCACCCCTCCACTTT.

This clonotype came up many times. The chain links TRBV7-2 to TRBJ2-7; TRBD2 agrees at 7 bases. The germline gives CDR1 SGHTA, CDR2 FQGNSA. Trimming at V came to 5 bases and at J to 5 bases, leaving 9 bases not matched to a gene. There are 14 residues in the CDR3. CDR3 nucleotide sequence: TGTGCCAGCAGCGAAATGCGGGGGAGCCACGAGCAGTACTTC. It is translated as CASSEMRGSHEQYF. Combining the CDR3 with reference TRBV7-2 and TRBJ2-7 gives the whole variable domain GAGVSQSPSNKVTEKGKDVELRCDPISGHTALYWYRQSLGQGLEFLIYFQGNSAPDKSGLPSDRFSAERTGGSVSTLTIQRTQQEDSAVYLCASSEMRGSHEQYFGPGTRLTVT.

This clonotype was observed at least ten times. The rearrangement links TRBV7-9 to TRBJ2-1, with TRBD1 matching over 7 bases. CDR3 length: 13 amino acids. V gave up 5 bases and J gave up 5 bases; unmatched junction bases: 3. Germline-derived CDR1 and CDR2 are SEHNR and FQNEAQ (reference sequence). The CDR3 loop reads CASSRDSNNEQFF. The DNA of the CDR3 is TGTGCCAGCAGCCGGGACAGCAACAATGAGCAGTTCTTC.

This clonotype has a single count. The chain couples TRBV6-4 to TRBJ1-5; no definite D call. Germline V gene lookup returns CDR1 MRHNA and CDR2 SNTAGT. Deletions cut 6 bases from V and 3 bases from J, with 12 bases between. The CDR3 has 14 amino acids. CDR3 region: CASREAVNNQPQHF. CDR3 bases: TGTGCCAGCAGGGAAGCCGTAAACAATCAGCCCCAGCATTTT.

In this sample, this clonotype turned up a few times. The CDR3 sequence is CASASGQYTGELFF. CDR3 in DNA: TGTGCCAGCGCTAGCGGACAGTACACCGGGGAGCTGTTTTTT. The chain joins TRBV28 to TRBJ2-2; the D gene is possibly TRBD2 (7 bases). The CDR3 length is 14 residues. Germline-derived CDR1 and CDR2 are MDHEN and SYDVKM. V lost 8 bases and J lost 3, with 13 bases in between.